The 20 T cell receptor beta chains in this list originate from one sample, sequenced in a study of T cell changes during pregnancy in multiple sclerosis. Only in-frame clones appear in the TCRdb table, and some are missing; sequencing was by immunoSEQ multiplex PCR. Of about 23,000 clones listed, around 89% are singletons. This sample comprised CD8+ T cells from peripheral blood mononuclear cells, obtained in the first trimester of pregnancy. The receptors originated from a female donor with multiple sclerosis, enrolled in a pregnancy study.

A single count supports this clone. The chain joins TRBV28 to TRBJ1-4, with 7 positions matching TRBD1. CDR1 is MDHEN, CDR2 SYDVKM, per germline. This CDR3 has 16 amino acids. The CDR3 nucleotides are TGTGCTAGCGCCCGGGACAGCGTTTCCTTTAATGAAAAACTGTTTTTT. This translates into CASARDSVSFNEKLFF.

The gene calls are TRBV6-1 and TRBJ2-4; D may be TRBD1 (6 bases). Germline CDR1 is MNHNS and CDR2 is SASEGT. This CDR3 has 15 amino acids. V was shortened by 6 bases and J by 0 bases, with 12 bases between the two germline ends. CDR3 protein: CASRKGDLAKNIQYF. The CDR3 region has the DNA TGTGCCAGCAGAAAGGGGGACCTAGCCAAAAACATTCAGTACTTC.

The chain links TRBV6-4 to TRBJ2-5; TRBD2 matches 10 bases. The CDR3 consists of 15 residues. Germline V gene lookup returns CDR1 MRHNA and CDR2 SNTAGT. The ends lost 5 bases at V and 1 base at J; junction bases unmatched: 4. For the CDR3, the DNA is TGTGCCAGCAGTCCAGTAGCGGGAGGCCAAGAGACCCAGTACTTC. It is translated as CASSPVAGGQETQYF.

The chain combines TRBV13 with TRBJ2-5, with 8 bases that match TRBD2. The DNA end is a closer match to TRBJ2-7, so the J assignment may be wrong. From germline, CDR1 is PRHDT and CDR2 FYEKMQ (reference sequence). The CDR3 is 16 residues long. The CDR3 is CASSLGTSGSSYEQYF. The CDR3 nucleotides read TGTGCCAGCAGCTTAGGCACCAGCGGGAGTTCATACGAGCAGTACTTC.

DNA of the CDR3: TGTGCCATCAGTGCGTCCCAGGGCGGGGCTAGCAATCAGCCCCAGCATTTT. It specifies CAISASQGGASNQPQHF. This chain connects TRBV10-3 to TRBJ1-5; D possibly corresponds to TRBD1 (5 bases). CDR1 and CDR2 from the germline V gene are ENHRY and SYGVKD. The CDR3 runs 17 residues. The ends were cut back, 4 bases at V and 0 bases at J, with 16 bases in the middle.

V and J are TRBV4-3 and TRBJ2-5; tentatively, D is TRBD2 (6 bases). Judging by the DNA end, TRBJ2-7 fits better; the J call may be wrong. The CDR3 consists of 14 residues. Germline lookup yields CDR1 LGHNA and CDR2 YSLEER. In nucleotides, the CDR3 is TGCGCCAGCAGCCATGGACTACTAACCTACGAGCAGTACTTC. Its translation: CASSHGLLTYEQYF.

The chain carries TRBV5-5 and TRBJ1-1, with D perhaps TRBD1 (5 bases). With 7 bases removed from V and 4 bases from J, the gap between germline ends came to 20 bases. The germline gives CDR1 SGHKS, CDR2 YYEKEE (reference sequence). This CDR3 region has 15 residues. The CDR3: CASQGPQGAVTEAFF. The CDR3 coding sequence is TGTGCCAGCCAGGGTCCCCAAGGGGCGGTCACTGAAGCTTTCTTT. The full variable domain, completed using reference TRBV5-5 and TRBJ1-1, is DAGVTQSPTHLIKTRGQQVTLRCSPISGHKSVSWYQQVLGQGPQFIFQYYEKEERGRGNFPDRFSARQFPNYSSELNVNALLLGDSALYLCASQGPQGAVTEAFFGQGTRLTVV.

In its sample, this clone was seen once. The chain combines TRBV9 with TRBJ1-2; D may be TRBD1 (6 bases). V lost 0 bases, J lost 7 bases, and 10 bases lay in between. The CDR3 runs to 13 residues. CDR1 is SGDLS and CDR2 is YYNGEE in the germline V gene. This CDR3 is CASSVGRGGGYTF. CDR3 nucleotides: TGTGCCAGCAGCGTAGGCAGGGGCGGTGGCTACACCTTC.

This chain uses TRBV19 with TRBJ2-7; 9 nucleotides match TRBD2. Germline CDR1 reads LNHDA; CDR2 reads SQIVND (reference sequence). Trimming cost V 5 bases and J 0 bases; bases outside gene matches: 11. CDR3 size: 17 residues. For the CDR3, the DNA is TGTGCCAGTAGTCCTCGGTTAGCGGGAGATTACTCCTACGAGCAGTACTTC. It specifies CASSPRLAGDYSYEQYF.

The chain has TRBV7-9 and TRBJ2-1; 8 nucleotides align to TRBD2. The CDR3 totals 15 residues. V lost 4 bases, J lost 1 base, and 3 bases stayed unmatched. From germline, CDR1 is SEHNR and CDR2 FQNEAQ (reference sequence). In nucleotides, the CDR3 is TGTGCCAGCAGCTCCGGGACTAGTTCCTACAATGAGCAGTTCTTC. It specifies CASSSGTSSYNEQFF.

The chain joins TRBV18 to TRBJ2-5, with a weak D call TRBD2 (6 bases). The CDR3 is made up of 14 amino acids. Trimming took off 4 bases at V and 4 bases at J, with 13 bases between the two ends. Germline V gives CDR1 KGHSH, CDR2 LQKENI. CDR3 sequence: CASSHWRDLETQYF. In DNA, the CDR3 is TGTGCCAGCTCACATTGGCGGGACTTAGAGACCCAGTACTTC.

The DNA of the CDR3 is TGTGCCAGCAGCCCAAGCGGACTAGCCAAAAACATTCAGTACTTC. This codes for CASSPSGLAKNIQYF. The chain employs TRBV5-6 and TRBJ2-4, with a possible D match to TRBD2 (5 bases). Germline CDR1 reads SGHDT; CDR2 reads YYEEEE. The CDR3 runs to 15 residues. The germline V and J ends were trimmed by 4 bases and 0 bases, with 11 bases remaining between them.

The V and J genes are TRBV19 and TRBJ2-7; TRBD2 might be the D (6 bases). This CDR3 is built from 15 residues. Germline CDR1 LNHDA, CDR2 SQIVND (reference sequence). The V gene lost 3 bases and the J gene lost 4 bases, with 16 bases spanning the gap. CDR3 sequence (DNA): TGTGCCAGTAGTATTTCGGACTACCGTTATTACGAGCAGTACTTC. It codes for CASSISDYRYYEQYF. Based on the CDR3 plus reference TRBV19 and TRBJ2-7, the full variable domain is DGGITQSPKYLFRKEGQNVTLSCEQNLNHDAMYWYRQDPGQGLRLIYYSQIVNDFQKGDIAEGYSVSREKKESFPLTVTSAQKNPTAFYLCASSISDYRYYEQYFGPGTRLTVT.

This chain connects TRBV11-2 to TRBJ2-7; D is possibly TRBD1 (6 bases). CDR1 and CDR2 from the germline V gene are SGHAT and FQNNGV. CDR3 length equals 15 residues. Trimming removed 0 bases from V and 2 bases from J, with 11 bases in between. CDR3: CASSLDRGSAYEQYF. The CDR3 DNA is TGTGCCAGCAGCTTAGACAGGGGTTCAGCCTACGAGCAGTACTTC. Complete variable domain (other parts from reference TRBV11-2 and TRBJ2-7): EAGVAQSPRYKIIEKRQSVAFWCNPISGHATLYWYQQILGQGPKLLIQFQNNGVVDDSQLPKDRFSAERLKGVDSTLKIQPAKLEDSAVYLCASSLDRGSAYEQYFGPGTRLTVT.

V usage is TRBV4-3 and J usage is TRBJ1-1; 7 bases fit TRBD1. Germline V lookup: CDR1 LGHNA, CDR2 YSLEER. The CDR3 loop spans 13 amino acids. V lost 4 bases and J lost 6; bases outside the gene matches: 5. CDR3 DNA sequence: TGCGCCAGCAGCCCTCACAGGGGAGCTGAAGCTTTCTTT. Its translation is CASSPHRGAEAFF.

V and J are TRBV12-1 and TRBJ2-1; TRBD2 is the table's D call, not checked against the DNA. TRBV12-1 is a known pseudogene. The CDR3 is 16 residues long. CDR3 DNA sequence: TGTGCCAGCAGCTTCGGACTAGCGGGAGCTCACAATGAGCAGTTCTTC. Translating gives CASSFGLAGAHNEQFF.

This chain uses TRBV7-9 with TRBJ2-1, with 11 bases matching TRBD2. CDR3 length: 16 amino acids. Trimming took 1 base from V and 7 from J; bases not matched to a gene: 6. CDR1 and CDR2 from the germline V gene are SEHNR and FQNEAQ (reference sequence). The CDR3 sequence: CASSLVSRLAGNEQFF. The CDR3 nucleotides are TGTGCCAGCAGCTTAGTGTCCAGACTAGCGGGAAATGAGCAGTTCTTC.

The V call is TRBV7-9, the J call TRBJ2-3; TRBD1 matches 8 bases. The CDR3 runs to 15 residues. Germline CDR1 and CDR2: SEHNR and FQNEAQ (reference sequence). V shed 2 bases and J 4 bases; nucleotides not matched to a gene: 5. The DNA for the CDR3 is TGTGCCAGCAGCTTACCTGGACAGGGAGCAGATACGCAGTATTTT. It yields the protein CASSLPGQGADTQYF.

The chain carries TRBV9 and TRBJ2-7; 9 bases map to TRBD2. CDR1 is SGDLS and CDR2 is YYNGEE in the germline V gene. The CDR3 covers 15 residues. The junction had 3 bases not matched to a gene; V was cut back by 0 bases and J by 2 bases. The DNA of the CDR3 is TGTGCCAGCAGCGTAGAAGCGGGAGGCACCTACGAGCAGTACTTC. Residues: CASSVEAGGTYEQYF.

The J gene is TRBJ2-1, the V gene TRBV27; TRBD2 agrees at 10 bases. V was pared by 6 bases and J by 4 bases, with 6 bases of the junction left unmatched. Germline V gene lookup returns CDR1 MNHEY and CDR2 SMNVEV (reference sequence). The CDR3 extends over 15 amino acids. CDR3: CASSQTSGLYNEQFF. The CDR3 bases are TGTGCCAGCAGCCAGACTAGCGGGTTGTACAATGAGCAGTTCTTC.